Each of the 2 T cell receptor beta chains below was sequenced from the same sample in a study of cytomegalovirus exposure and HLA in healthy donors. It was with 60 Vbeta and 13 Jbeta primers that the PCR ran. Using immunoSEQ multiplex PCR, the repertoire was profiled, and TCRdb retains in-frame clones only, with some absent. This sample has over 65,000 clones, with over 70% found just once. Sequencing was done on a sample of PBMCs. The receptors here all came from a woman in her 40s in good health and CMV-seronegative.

The CDR3 loop is CASSLLGQGRTDTQYF. The CDR3 bases are TGTGCCAGCAGTTTACTCGGACAGGGCCGCACAGATACGCAGTATTTT. The gene calls are TRBV27 and TRBJ2-3; 8 bases align to TRBD1. The CDR3 length is 16 residues. The V segment lost 2 bases and the J segment 1 base; nucleotides outside the gene matches: 5. Germline CDR1 reads MNHEY; CDR2 reads SMNVEV (reference sequence).

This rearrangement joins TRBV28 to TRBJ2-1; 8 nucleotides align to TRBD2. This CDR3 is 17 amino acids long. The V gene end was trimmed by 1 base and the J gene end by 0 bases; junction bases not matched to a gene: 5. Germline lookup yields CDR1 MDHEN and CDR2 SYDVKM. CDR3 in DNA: TGTGCCAGCAGTTTATTAGCGGGGTTAAGCTCCTACAATGAGCAGTTCTTC. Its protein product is CASSLLAGLSSYNEQFF.